Given below is one T cell receptor beta chain in context. The entry originates in a study of control samples from healthy donors and cancer patients. Assay used: immunoSEQ multiplex PCR; TCRdb lists only in-frame clones, some missing. The table lists some 99,000 clones, 90% of them singletons, with 3.5% to 4.5% in the top ten. CDR3 length: 12 residues. Trimming took off 0 bases at V and 4 bases at J, with 3 bases between the two ends. CDR1 and CDR2 (germline): SGHAT, FQNNGV. The chain couples TRBV11-2 to TRBJ1-2; D gene unclear. The receptor was isolated from a human donor in good health. The donor label of this sample is uncertain. Sequenced sample: blood. The CDR3, as DNA: TGTGCCAGCAGCTTAGAATCCTATGGCTACACCTTC. Translating gives CASSLESYGYTF.